The T cell receptor (beta chain) under discussion was sequenced for a study of CD8+CD57+ T cells in acquired aplastic anemia (dated by TCRdb to 2017 to 2018). Notes on the research overall: DNA extracted from sorted CD4+ and CD8+ cells had a mean of about 3.2 ug, with a range of roughly 0.18 to 27.4 ug. An average of approximately 10 million reads for CD4+ cells and approximately 11 million reads for CD8+ cells was obtained from healthy donor samples.

In the study, sorted CD4+ and CD8+ blood T cells from patients with severe aplastic anemia and from healthy subjects underwent deep sequencing of TCR repertoires. Ficoll-Paque density gradient centrifugation was used to isolate peripheral blood mononuclear cells. Before DNA extraction, CD4+ and CD8+ T cells were sorted with FACS or magnetic beads. Counted from cysteine to phenylalanine, this CDR3 has 14 amino acids. CDR3 DNA is the only sequence kept; it has 42 bases, read in frame from the first base. V is reduced by 4 bases and J by 14 bases, leaving a spacing of 21 bases between them. From a lookup of the germline V gene, CDR1 and CDR2 are SGHTA and FQGNSA. Genomic DNA served as template for TCR beta VDJ combination and CDR3 sequence profiling. An Illumina HiSeq 2000 was used for TCR repertoire sequencing. The authors' pipeline ran thus. TRBV/TRBJ rearrangement plots, CDR3 size and DJ length profiles, and Simpson's diversity index were used to evaluate the repertoires. The most abundant DNA sequence in the deep sequencing data was defined as the immunodominant clone. CDR3 amino acid sequences were checked for sharing across subjects and were also compared against the VDJdb database and published repertoires. The public reads were reanalyzed by TCRdb: fastp trimming at Q25, MiXCR alignment, in-frame beta chains only. Each entry is one CDR3 protein sequence, shown with its most common DNA and genes. The V and J calls follow TCRdb's processing rather than the paper's. Recorded for this sample are 350,000 to 450,000 distinct CDR3 sequences; 55% to 75% of them occurred a single time. The ten largest make up 4% of the sample.

The full study reports these points: No significant difference in CD8+ Simpson's diversity was found between patients and healthy controls (P=0.060). Nearly 30 CD8+ CDR3 sequences were found in both patients and controls but appeared to be highly expressed in patients and within the immunodominant clones of the patients.

Comment on this clonotype: What this receptor recognizes is not known. No base-level quality is on record; no much larger clone is a single base apart.

This receptor was taken from a human donor in good health, serving as a control. Here the chain combines TRBV7-2 and TRBJ1-3; confidence is insufficient to name the D gene. Sequences were obtained from sorted CD4+, CD8+, or CD8+CD57+ T cells (not recorded which) from PBMCs. The nucleotide sequence is given as TGTGCCAGCAGCTCGAAAGGGTCACAGCCCCACCTATATTTT. The encoded protein is CASSSKGSQPHLYF.